These 22 T cell receptor beta chains were sequenced from one sample in a study of breast tumors, draining lymph nodes, adjacent tissues. TCRdb re-analysed the multiplex PCR reads in MiXCR, keeping a single row per CDR3 protein. Among approximately 28,000 distinct CDR3 sequences, approximately 63% were seen once, and the ten largest hold 15% to 20%. Sequenced sample: breast tumor tissue. Source of these receptors: a female donor with breast cancer. Some clones in this sample may be carry-over from other donors' samples.

The chain links TRBV20-1 to TRBJ2-5; no definite D call. V shed 6 bases and J shed 5 bases, with 13 bases lying between them. Germline V lookup: CDR1 DFQATT, CDR2 SNEGSKA (reference sequence). There are 12 residues in the CDR3. DNA of the CDR3: TGCAGTGCCCCCGCTCCCGGGGAGACCCAGTACTTC. It is translated as CSAPAPGETQYF.

Many counts were recorded for this clonotype. This chain links TRBV30 with TRBJ1-2; TRBD1 aligns across 10 bases. Germline CDR1 GTSNPN, CDR2 SVGIG (reference sequence). The CDR3 runs to 14 residues. V was clipped by 2 bases and J by 4 bases; unmatched bases: 4. CDR3 DNA sequence: TGTGCCTGGAGTAGACAGGGGGCGTCCTATGGCTACACCTTC. Encoded protein: CAWSRQGASYGYTF.

There are many counts of this clonotype. The rearrangement links TRBV6-4 to TRBJ2-1; 14 bases are shared with TRBD2. The CDR3 contains 18 residues. The germline gives CDR1 MRHNA, CDR2 SNTAGT. The V and J ends lost 2 bases and 8 bases, in that order; junction bases with no gene match: 11. The CDR3 region has the DNA TGTGCCAGCAGTGACCCGCGCCGACTAGCGGGAGGGCCATATGAGCAGTTCTTC. This codes for CASSDPRRLAGGPYEQFF.

This clonotype appeared a few times. The chain uses TRBV2 and TRBJ1-6; no clear D. This CDR3 contains 19 residues. V was pared by 1 base and J by 6 bases, with 22 bases between. The V gene's germline CDR1 is SNHLY and CDR2 FYNNEI. The CDR3 here is CASSEELGRTITLNSPLHF. CDR3 in DNA: TGTGCCAGCAGTGAAGAGTTGGGTAGAACGATAACCCTTAATTCACCCCTCCACTTT.

J is TRBJ2-1 and V is TRBV12-3 or TRBV12-4; 9 nucleotides match TRBD2. V was clipped by 1 base and J by 6 bases; unmatched bases: 4. CDR3 size: 15 residues. CDR3 loop: CASSLGLAGSNEQFF. DNA for the CDR3: TGTGCCAGCAGTTTAGGGCTAGCGGGGAGCAATGAGCAGTTCTTC.

The V gene is TRBV24-1, the J gene TRBJ2-7; perhaps D is TRBD1 or TRBD2 (5 bases each). The CDR3 consists of 14 residues. Per germline, CDR1 KGHDR and CDR2 SFDVKD. The germline V and J ends were trimmed by 2 bases and 0 bases, with 7 bases remaining between them. The CDR3 reads CATSDWGTSYEQYF. The CDR3 DNA sequence: TGTGCCACCAGTGATTGGGGGACCTCCTACGAGCAGTACTTC.

As concerns this clonotype: The junction departs from the called germline gene at one end, perhaps through a read error. The chain links TRBV6-2 or TRBV6-3 to TRBJ1-4, with D perhaps TRBD1 (5 bases). The CDR3 contains 16 residues. Germline V lookup: CDR1 MNHEY, CDR2 SVGEGT. As DNA, the CDR3 is TGTGCCAGCAGTTGGGACCTCTCCTCAACTAATGGAAAACTGTTTTTT. Protein sequence: CASSWDLSSTNGKLFF.

This rearrangement joins TRBV7-2 to TRBJ2-3, with 7 positions matching TRBD1. In germline, CDR1 is SGHTA, CDR2 FQGNSA. CDR3 length equals 16 residues. V dropped 7 bases and J dropped 3; count of bases not matched to a gene: 13. The CDR3 nucleotides read TGTGCCAGCAACACAGACCCGGCCAGGGGGACAGATACGCAGTATTTT. Protein sequence: CASNTDPARGTDTQYF.

Note on this clonotype: Germline is not matched at one junction end, which may reflect a read error. The V call is TRBV7-9, the J call TRBJ2-5, with D possibly matching TRBD1 (5 bases). The CDR3 has 13 residues. Germline V gives CDR1 SEHNR, CDR2 FQNEAQ (reference sequence). The CDR3 sequence: CASSFVRGETQYF. The CDR3 DNA reads TGCGCCAGCAGCTTCGTAAGGGGAGAGACCCAGTACTTC.

The chain recombines TRBV7-2 with TRBJ2-7, with 8 bases identical to TRBD1. V gave up 1 base and J gave up 4 bases; unmatched junction bases: 6. The CDR3 is 15 residues long. Germline lookup yields CDR1 SGHTA and CDR2 FQGNSA. The CDR3 region has the DNA TGTGCCAGCAGCTTAGGCGGGACAGGCCAATACGAGCAGTACTTC. It is translated as CASSLGGTGQYEQYF.

This clonotype showed up just a few times. The chain combines TRBV20-1 with TRBJ2-7, with D perhaps TRBD2 (6 bases). Trimming stripped 0 bases from V and 0 bases from J, with 9 bases between. This CDR3 region has 14 residues. Germline-derived CDR1 and CDR2 are DFQATT and SNEGSKA (reference sequence). Here the CDR3 reads CSARDTGLSYEQYF. The DNA for the CDR3 is TGCAGTGCTAGAGATACGGGACTCTCCTACGAGCAGTACTTC.

This clonotype rates as medium-sized. This chain joins TRBV12-3 or TRBV12-4 and TRBJ2-1; 9 bases align to TRBD1. Trimming cost V 4 bases and J 1 base; bases outside gene matches: 2. The CDR3 has 15 amino acids. The CDR3 bases are TGTGCCAGCAGTTCCGGACAGGGGTCCTACAATGAGCAGTTCTTC. It is translated as CASSSGQGSYNEQFF.

This clonotype has ten or more counts. This chain joins TRBV20-1 and TRBJ2-3; D gene ambiguous. Trimming took 4 bases from V and 0 from J, leaving 8 bases between them. CDR1 and CDR2 (germline): DFQATT, SNEGSKA (reference sequence). CDR3 size: 13 residues. CDR3 sequence (DNA): TGCAGTGCTACGACTTATAGCACAGATACGCAGTATTTT. Its translation: CSATTYSTDTQYF.

The V and J genes are TRBV6-6 and TRBJ2-7, with unresolved D. Trimming stripped 8 bases from V and 2 bases from J, with 13 bases between. The CDR3 loop spans 13 amino acids. Germline assignment: CDR1 MNHNY and CDR2 SVGAGI (reference sequence). The CDR3 here is CASHLGPTYEQYF. In nucleotides, the CDR3 is TGTGCCAGCCACCTAGGGCCAACCTACGAGCAGTACTTC.

This sequence joins TRBV20-1 and TRBJ2-1; maybe TRBD1 (6 bases). CDR1 and CDR2 from the germline V gene are DFQATT and SNEGSKA (reference sequence). The CDR3 totals 13 residues. V was clipped by 4 bases and J by 9 bases, with 16 bases between them. CDR3 in amino acids: CSAIQDSSSEQFF. CDR3 nucleotide sequence: TGCAGTGCTATACAGGACAGTAGTAGTGAGCAGTTCTTC.

A remark on this clonotype: The conserved closing phenylalanine or tryptophan is absent in this CDR3, likely reflecting a read error. V is TRBV20-1 and J is TRBJ2-5; D unclear. CDR1 and CDR2 (germline): DFQATT, SNEGSKA (reference sequence). This CDR3 contains 10 residues. The CDR3 nucleotides are TGCAGCGCCGTACTGGAGACCCAGTACTGC. As protein: CSAVLETQYC.

As regards this clonotype: At one end, the junction sequence differs from germline, possibly due to a read error. The rearrangement links TRBV29-1 to TRBJ2-1, with 12 bases matching TRBD2. The CDR3 runs 17 residues. Germline V gives CDR1 SQVTM, CDR2 ANQGSEA. In DNA, the CDR3 is TGCGGCGTTGAGGAGTATCTAGCGGGGGGGCGGGGCAATGAGCAGTTCTTC. Translating it yields CGVEEYLAGGRGNEQFF.

Sample share makes this clonotype medium-sized. The chain uses TRBV9 and TRBJ2-7; 9 bases match TRBD2. The CDR3 spans 15 residues. Germline values: CDR1 SGDLS, CDR2 YYNGEE. With 3 bases clipped from V and 6 bases from J, the junction kept 10 bases outside the gene matches. Here the CDR3 reads CASSAGGREGSEQYF. As DNA, the CDR3 is TGTGCCAGCAGCGCAGGGGGGCGGGAGGGCTCCGAGCAGTACTTC.

V and J are TRBV20-1 and TRBJ1-5; the D is unclear. The CDR3 is made up of 14 amino acids. V dropped 3 bases and J dropped 0 bases, with 9 bases sitting between them. Germline V gene lookup returns CDR1 DFQATT and CDR2 SNEGSKA (reference sequence). This CDR3 reads CSASSQFSNQPQHF. The CDR3 DNA is TGCAGTGCTAGCTCGCAGTTTAGCAATCAGCCCCAGCATTTT.

This clonotype is medium-sized within its sample. This rearrangement joins TRBV3-1 to TRBJ2-7, with D uncertain. Trimming removed 2 bases at V and 4 bases at J, with 12 bases between. CDR1 LGHDT and CDR2 YNNKEL come from the germline V gene (reference sequence). The length of the CDR3 is 14 residues. The CDR3 sequence: CASSQSPYPYEQYF. CDR3 coding DNA: TGTGCCAGCAGCCAAAGTCCATACCCGTACGAGCAGTACTTC.

The chain combines TRBV12-3 or TRBV12-4 with TRBJ2-7, with D perhaps assigned TRBD1 or TRBD2 (5 bases each). The V gene lost 0 bases and the J gene lost 6 bases, with 12 bases spanning the gap. CDR3 length: 14 residues. The CDR3 reads CASSLARTGAEQYF. The CDR3 DNA sequence: TGTGCCAGCAGTTTAGCGCGTACCGGGGCCGAGCAGTACTTC.

This clonotype was recorded at least ten times. The chain combines TRBV11-2 with TRBJ2-1; maybe TRBD2 (6 bases). The V gene lost 0 bases and the J gene lost 2 bases, with 14 bases spanning the gap. There are 17 residues in the CDR3. Germline-derived CDR1 and CDR2 are SGHAT and FQNNGV. In DNA, the CDR3 is TGTGCCAGCAGCTTAGAGGCGCTTAGCGGACCCTACAATGAGCAGTTCTTC. This codes for CASSLEALSGPYNEQFF.